These 18 T cell receptor beta chains share one sample of origin, sequenced in a study of response to subunit inactivated influenza vaccine (dated by TCRdb to the late 2010s). The library was obtained by RT-PCR. For sequencing, an Illumina HiSeq 2500 was employed. In-frame beta chains were kept once TCRdb had trimmed the public reads at Q25 with fastp and called clones with MiXCR. Rows with one shared CDR3 protein collapse into an entry with the most common genes and DNA. The sample table contains approximately 290,000 distinct CDR3 sequences; only one count was recorded for 20% to 25% of them. The ten biggest clones cover around a tenth of the sample. The sequences come from PBMCs from blood, collected about 19 months after vaccination. The receptors here all came from a man in his fifties or sixties who received an inactivated influenza vaccine. Donor details come from another sample of the same person, matched by shared clones.

J is TRBJ2-7 and V is TRBV21-1. TRBV21-1 is a known pseudogene. This CDR3 has 13 residues. CDR3 in amino acids: CASSKAGLYEQYF. The CDR3 region has the DNA TGTGCCAGCAGCAAAGCGGGGCTCTACGAGCAGTACTTC.

This clonotype was observed a handful of times. The chain employs TRBV20-1 and TRBJ2-2; the match to TRBD2 covers 8 bases. CDR3 size: 17 residues. Losses at the gene ends were 1 base for V and 2 bases for J; bases not matched to a gene: 9. Germline assignment: CDR1 DFQATT and CDR2 SNEGSKA (reference sequence). The DNA of the CDR3 is TGCAGTGCTAGAGTTTGGCGGGGGGACAAAAACACCGGGGAGCTGTTTTTT. It translates to CSARVWRGDKNTGELFF.

This clonotype appeared a few times. This chain joins TRBV6-5 and TRBJ1-5; perhaps TRBD1 as D (5 bases). V was trimmed by 3 bases and J by 4 bases, leaving 13 bases between them. The germline V gene encodes CDR1 MNHEY and CDR2 SVGAGI. The CDR3 consists of 15 residues. This chain's CDR3 is CASSYTRDGNQPQHF. CDR3 nucleotide sequence: TGTGCCAGCAGTTATACCAGGGACGGTAATCAGCCCCAGCATTTT.

The chain has TRBV6-1 and TRBJ1-1; 8 bases agree with TRBD1. The J segment lost 8 bases and the V segment lost 9 bases, leaving 14 bases of the junction unmatched. The CDR3 totals 14 residues. Germline CDR1 MNHNS, CDR2 SASEGT. CDR3 protein: CASIRISGTGEAFF. CDR3 sequence (DNA): TGTGCCAGTATTCGGATTTCCGGGACAGGAGAAGCTTTCTTT.

This clonotype was picked up many times. The rearrangement uses TRBV5-1 and TRBJ1-1; 8 bases agree with TRBD1. The V gene end was trimmed by 1 base and the J gene end by 3 bases; junction bases not matched to a gene: 2. CDR1 and CDR2 (germline): SGHRS, YFSETQ. The length of the CDR3 is 14 residues. The CDR3 DNA reads as TGCGCCAGCAGCTTGCAGGGGGCAGACACTGAAGCTTTCTTT. The encoded protein is CASSLQGADTEAFF.

This chain links TRBV20-1 with TRBJ1-1; TRBD1 is a possible D gene (6 bases). Deletions cut 6 bases from V and 0 bases from J, with 11 bases between. Looked up from germline, CDR1 is DFQATT and CDR2 is SNEGSKA (reference sequence). CDR3 length: 13 amino acids. CDR3 DNA: TGCAGTGCAACGGACAGTCTGAACACTGAAGCTTTCTTT. This sequence encodes CSATDSLNTEAFF.

V usage is TRBV7-2 and J usage is TRBJ1-6; TRBD1 might be the D (6 bases). Germline lookup yields CDR1 SGHTA and CDR2 FQGNSA. V was cut by 1 base and J by 10 bases, with 14 bases left in between. The CDR3 runs 15 residues. The CDR3 DNA follows: TGTGCCAGCAGCTTAGTTTTTCAGGGGCGCTCACCCCTCCACTTT. Its translation is CASSLVFQGRSPLHF.

This clonotype was observed a handful of times. The rearrangement joins TRBV30 to TRBJ1-1; TRBD1 aligns across 9 bases. The CDR3 contains 14 residues. V lost 5 bases to trimming and J lost 0 bases; unmatched junction nucleotides: 4. Germline CDR1 is GTSNPN and CDR2 is SVGIG (reference sequence). CDR3 in amino acids: CAWAYRGLNTEAFF. For the CDR3, the DNA is TGTGCCTGGGCTTACAGGGGGCTGAACACTGAAGCTTTCTTT. Complete variable domain (other parts from reference TRBV30 and TRBJ1-1): SQTIHQWPATLVQPVGSPLSLECTVEGTSNPNLYWYRQAAGRGLQLLFYSVGIGQISSEVPQNLSASRPQDRQFILSSKKLLLSDSGFYLCAWAYRGLNTEAFFGQGTRLTVV.

Only a few counts were recorded for this clonotype. The chain employs TRBV5-1 and TRBJ2-1, with 9 bases that match TRBD2. The CDR3 spans 19 residues. CDR1 SGHRS and CDR2 YFSETQ come from the germline V gene. V shed 1 base, J shed 8 bases, and the junction held 19 bases outside the gene matches. The CDR3 bases are TGCGCCAGCAGCTTGCAACCCTTCTCGCGGGGGGGCTCCGGGGATGAGCAGTTCTTC. Amino acid sequence: CASSLQPFSRGGSGDEQFF. Drawing the rest from reference TRBV5-1 and TRBJ2-1, the complete variable domain is KAGVTQTPRYLIKTRGQQVTLSCSPISGHRSVSWYQQTPGQGLQFLFEYFSETQRNKGNFPGRFSGRQFSNSRSEMNVSTLELGDSALYLCASSLQPFSRGGSGDEQFFGPGTRLTVL.

In this sample, this clonotype turned up a few times. The V and J genes are TRBV5-1 and TRBJ1-2; 10 bases fit TRBD1. In germline, CDR1 is SGHRS, CDR2 YFSETQ. J gave up 8 bases and V 0 bases, and 7 bases lay outside the gene matches. This CDR3 has 15 amino acids. The CDR3 is CASSLEGTGVLGYTF. In DNA, the CDR3 is TGCGCCAGCAGCTTGGAAGGGACAGGGGTCCTGGGCTACACCTTC.

The rearrangement joins TRBV12-3 or TRBV12-4 to TRBJ2-6; D might be TRBD1 or TRBD2, each matching 5 bases. This CDR3 contains 15 residues. V lost 8 bases to trimming and J lost 3 bases, with 14 bases between them. CDR3 nucleotides: TGTGCCAGCGGCTGGGGGATAGGTGGGGCCAACGTCCTGACTTTC. Protein product: CASGWGIGGANVLTF.

The chain is built from TRBV5-1 and TRBJ2-7; 8 bases are shared with TRBD1. Germline CDR1 is SGHRS and CDR2 is YFSETQ. This CDR3 region has 16 residues. The junction had 13 bases not matched to a gene; V was cut back by 2 bases and J by 6 bases. The CDR3 DNA reads TGCGCCAGCAGCTTCACGGCCGGGACAGGTTTAGGCGAGCAGTACTTC. It translates to CASSFTAGTGLGEQYF.

The chain carries TRBV20-1 and TRBJ2-4; D is ambiguous. This CDR3 is 15 amino acids long. V was clipped by 0 bases and J by 0 bases, with 9 bases between them. Germline V gives CDR1 DFQATT, CDR2 SNEGSKA (reference sequence). CDR3 nucleotides: TGCAGTGCTAGAGATATAATTCTAGCCAAAAACATTCAGTACTTC. Encoded protein: CSARDIILAKNIQYF.

This clonotype was counted a few times. J is TRBJ2-3 and V is TRBV20-1; 7 bases are a match to TRBD2. V was clipped by 5 bases and J by 3 bases; unmatched bases: 8. The CDR3 length is 14 residues. From germline, CDR1 is DFQATT and CDR2 SNEGSKA (reference sequence). This chain's CDR3 is CSARKAGRTDTQYF. CDR3 DNA: TGCAGTGCTCGAAAAGCGGGAAGGACAGATACGCAGTATTTT.

This clonotype has more than one count but fewer than ten. The chain carries TRBV4-3 and TRBJ2-2, with a tentative D call TRBD1 (6 bases). The length of the CDR3 is 14 residues. CDR1 is LGHNA, CDR2 YSLEER, per germline. The V gene lost 5 bases and the J gene lost 4 bases, with 11 bases spanning the gap. The CDR3 loop is CASSYGQSTGELFF. The CDR3 DNA sequence: TGCGCCAGCAGCTACGGACAGTCCACCGGGGAGCTGTTTTTT.

The chain recombines TRBV3-1 with TRBJ2-2; D is unclear. V shed 1 base and J shed 4 bases, with 4 bases lying between them. CDR1 is LGHDT, CDR2 YNNKEL, per germline (reference sequence). The CDR3 extends over 13 amino acids. CDR3 in DNA: TGTGCCAGCAGCCAAGTTACCACCGGGGAGCTGTTTTTT. This gives the protein CASSQVTTGELFF.

This chain uses TRBV10-3 with TRBJ2-3; the match to TRBD2 covers 9 bases. The CDR3 is made up of 15 amino acids. V lost 11 bases to trimming and J lost 5 bases; unmatched junction nucleotides: 14. Germline assignment: CDR1 ENHRY and CDR2 SYGVKD. The CDR3 coding sequence is TGTGCCGGATGGGGCGGGAGGGCGAAGAGAGATACGCAGTATTTT. As protein: CAGWGGRAKRDTQYF.

Only a few counts were recorded for this clonotype. The chain joins TRBV5-1 to TRBJ1-1; TRBD1 might be the D (5 bases). The V and J ends lost 4 bases and 3 bases respectively, with 16 bases between them. The germline V gene encodes CDR1 SGHRS and CDR2 YFSETQ. The CDR3 has 15 amino acids. CDR3 loop: CASSIRPGLDTEAFF. CDR3 coding DNA: TGCGCCAGCAGCATTAGACCGGGACTTGACACTGAAGCTTTCTTT.